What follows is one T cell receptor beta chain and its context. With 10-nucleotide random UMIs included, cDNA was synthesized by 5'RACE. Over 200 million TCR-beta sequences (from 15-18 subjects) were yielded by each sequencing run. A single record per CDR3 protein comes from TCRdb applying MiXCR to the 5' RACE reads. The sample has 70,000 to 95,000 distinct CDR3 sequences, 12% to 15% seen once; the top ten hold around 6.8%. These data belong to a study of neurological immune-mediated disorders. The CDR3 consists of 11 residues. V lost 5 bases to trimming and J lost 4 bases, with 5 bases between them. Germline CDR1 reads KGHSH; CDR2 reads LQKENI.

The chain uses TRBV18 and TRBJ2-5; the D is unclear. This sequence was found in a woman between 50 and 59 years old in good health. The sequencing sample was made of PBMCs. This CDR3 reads CASSSAETQYF. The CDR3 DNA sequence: TGTGCCAGCTCATCCGCAGAGACCCAGTACTTC.